This TCR beta chain was identified during a study of T cell repertoires in cytomegalovirus infection. Study information: TCR beta signatures that were public indicated CMV infection and matching HLA type.

Regarding the study as a whole: There were HLA-C-restricted CMV-specific TCR beta clonotypes dominating the ex vivo response. Totalled public TCR beta family frequency picked out people who carried CMV plus the relevant HLA.

This clonotype was detected ten times or more. What it recognizes is unknown. TCRdb independently ran MiXCR on the reads; one entry per CDR3 protein. The sample yields a few hundred thousand distinct CDR3 sequences, roughly 15% seen once. This CDR3 contains 15 residues. With 6 bases clipped from V and 4 bases from J, the junction kept 3 bases outside the gene matches. The clonotype comes from a human donor in good health (CMV status not recorded). Some clones in this sample may be carry-over from other donors' samples. The sequenced material came from PBMCs. The chain couples TRBV12-3 or TRBV12-4 to TRBJ2-2, with TRBD2 matching over 12 bases. CDR3 coding DNA: TGTGCCAGCAGGCTAGCGGGGGGGCCCACCGGGGAGCTGTTTTTT. Translating gives CASRLAGGPTGELFF.